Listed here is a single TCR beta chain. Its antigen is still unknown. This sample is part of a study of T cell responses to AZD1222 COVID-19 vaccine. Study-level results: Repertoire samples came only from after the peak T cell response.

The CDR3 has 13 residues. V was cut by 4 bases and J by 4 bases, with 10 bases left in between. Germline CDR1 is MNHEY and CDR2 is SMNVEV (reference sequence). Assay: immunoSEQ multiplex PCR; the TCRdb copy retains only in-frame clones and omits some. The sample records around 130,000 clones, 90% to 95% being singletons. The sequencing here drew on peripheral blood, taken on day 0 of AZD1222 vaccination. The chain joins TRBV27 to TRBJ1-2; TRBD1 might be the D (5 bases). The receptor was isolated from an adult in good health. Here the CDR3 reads CASSSDSRYGYTF. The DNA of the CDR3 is TGTGCCAGCAGTTCAGACAGTCGCTATGGCTACACCTTC.